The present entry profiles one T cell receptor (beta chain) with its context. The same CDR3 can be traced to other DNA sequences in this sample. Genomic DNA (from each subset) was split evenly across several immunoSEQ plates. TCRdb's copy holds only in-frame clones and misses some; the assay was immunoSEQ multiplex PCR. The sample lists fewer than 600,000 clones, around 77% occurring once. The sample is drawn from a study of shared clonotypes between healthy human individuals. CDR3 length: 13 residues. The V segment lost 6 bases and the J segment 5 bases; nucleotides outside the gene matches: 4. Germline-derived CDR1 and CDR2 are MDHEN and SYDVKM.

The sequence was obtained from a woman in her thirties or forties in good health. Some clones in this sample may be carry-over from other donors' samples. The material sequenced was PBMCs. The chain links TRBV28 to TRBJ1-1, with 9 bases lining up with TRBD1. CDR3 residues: CASRDRGRTEAFF. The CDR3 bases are TGTGCCAGCAGAGACAGGGGGAGGACTGAAGCTTTCTTT.